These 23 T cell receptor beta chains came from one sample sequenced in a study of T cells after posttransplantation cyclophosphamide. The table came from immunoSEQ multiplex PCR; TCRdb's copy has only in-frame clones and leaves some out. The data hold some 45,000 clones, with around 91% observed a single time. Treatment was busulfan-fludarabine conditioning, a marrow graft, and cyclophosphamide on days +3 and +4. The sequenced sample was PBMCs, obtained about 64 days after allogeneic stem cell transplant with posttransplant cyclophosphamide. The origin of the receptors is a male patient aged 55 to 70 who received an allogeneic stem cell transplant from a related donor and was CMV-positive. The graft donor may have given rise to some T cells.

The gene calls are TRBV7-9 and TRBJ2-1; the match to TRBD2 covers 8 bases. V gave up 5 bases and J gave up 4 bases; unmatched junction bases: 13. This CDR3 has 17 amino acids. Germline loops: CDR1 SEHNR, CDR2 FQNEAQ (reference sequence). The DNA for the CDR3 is TGTGCCAGCAGCGGGAGGTCGACTAGCGAGGATTACAATGAGCAGTTCTTC. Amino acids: CASSGRSTSEDYNEQFF.

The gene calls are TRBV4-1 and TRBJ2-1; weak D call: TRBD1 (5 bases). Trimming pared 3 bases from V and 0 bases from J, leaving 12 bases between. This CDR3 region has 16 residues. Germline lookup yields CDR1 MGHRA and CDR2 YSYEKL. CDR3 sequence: CASSQGWGPSYNEQFF. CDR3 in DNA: TGCGCCAGCAGCCAGGGATGGGGCCCCTCCTACAATGAGCAGTTCTTC.

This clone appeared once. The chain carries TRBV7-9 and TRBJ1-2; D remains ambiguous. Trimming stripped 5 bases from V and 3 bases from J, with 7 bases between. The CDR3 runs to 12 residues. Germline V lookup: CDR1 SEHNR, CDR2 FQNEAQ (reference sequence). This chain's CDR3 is CASSGEDYGYTF. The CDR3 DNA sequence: TGTGCCAGCAGCGGGGAGGACTATGGCTACACCTTC.

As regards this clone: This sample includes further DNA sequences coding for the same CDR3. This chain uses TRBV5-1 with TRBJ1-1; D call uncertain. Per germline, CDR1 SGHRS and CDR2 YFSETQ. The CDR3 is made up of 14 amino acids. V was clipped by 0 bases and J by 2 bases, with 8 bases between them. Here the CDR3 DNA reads TGCGCCAGCAGCTTGGGGACGGGAAACACTGAAGCTTTCTTT. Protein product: CASSLGTGNTEAFF.

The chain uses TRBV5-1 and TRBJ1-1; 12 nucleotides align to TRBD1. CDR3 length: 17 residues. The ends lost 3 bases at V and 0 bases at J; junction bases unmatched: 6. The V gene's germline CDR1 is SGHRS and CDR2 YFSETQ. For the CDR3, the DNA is TGCGCCAGCAGCTCCGGGACAGGGGGCCTGGTGAACACTGAAGCTTTCTTT. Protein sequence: CASSSGTGGLVNTEAFF.

CDR3 sequence: CASSKQGNYYEQYF. The DNA of the CDR3 is TGTGCCAGTAGTAAACAGGGGAACTACTACGAGCAGTACTTC. The chain employs TRBV19 and TRBJ2-7; TRBD1 matches 7 bases. The CDR3 has 14 amino acids. The germline gives CDR1 LNHDA, CDR2 SQIVND (reference sequence). The ends lost 4 bases at V and 3 bases at J; junction bases unmatched: 6.

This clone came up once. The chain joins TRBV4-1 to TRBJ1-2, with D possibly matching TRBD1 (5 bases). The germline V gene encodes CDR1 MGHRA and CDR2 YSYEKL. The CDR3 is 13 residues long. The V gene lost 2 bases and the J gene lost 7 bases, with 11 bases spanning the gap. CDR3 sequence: CASSQKGLGGYTF. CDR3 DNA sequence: TGCGCCAGCAGCCAAAAGGGGTTGGGTGGCTACACCTTC.

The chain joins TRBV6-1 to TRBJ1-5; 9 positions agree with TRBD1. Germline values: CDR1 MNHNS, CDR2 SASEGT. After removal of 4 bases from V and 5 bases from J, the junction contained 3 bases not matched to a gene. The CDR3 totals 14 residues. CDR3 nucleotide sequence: TGTGCCAGCAGTGGGACAGGGGACTATCAGCCCCAGCATTTT. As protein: CASSGTGDYQPQHF.

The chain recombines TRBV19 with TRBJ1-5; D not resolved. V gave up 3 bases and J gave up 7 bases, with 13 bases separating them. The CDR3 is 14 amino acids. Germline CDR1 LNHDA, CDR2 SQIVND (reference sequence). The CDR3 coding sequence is TGTGCCAGTAGTATGGTGCAGAGCGGGCAGCCCCAGCATTTT. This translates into CASSMVQSGQPQHF.

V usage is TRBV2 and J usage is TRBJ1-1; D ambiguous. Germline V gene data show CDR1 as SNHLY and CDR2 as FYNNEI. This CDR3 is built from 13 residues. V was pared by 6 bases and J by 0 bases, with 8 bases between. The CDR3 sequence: CASSKNMNTEAFF. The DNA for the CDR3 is TGTGCCAGCAGCAAAAACATGAACACTGAAGCTTTCTTT.

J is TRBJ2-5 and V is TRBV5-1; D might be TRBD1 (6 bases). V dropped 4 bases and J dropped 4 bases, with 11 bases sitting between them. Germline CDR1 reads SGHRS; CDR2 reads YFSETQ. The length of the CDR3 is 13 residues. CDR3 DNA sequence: TGCGCCAGCAGCCCGGGACAACGAGAGACCCAGTACTTC. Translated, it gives CASSPGQRETQYF. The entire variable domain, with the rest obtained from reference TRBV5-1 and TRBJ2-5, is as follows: KAGVTQTPRYLIKTRGQQVTLSCSPISGHRSVSWYQQTPGQGLQFLFEYFSETQRNKGNFPGRFSGRQFSNSRSEMNVSTLELGDSALYLCASSPGQRETQYFGPGTRLLVL.

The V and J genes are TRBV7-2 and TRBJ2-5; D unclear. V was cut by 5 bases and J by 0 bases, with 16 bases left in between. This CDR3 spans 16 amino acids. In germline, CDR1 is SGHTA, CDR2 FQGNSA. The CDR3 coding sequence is TGTGCCAGCAGCCCCCGGCCCAGGCAGTACCAAGAGACCCAGTACTTC. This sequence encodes CASSPRPRQYQETQYF.

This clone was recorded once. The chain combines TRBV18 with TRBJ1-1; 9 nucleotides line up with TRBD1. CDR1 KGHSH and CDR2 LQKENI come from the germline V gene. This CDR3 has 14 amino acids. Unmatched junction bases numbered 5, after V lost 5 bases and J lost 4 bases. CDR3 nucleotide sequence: TGTGCCAGCTCAGGGGACAGGGTTTCCACTGAAGCTTTCTTT. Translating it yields CASSGDRVSTEAFF.

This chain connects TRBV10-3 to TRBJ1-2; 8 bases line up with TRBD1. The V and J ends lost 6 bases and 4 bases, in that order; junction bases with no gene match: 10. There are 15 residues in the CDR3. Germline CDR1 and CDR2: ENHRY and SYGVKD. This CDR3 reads CAISLYGQGGYGYTF. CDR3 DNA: TGTGCCATCAGCCTATACGGACAGGGCGGCTATGGCTACACCTTC.

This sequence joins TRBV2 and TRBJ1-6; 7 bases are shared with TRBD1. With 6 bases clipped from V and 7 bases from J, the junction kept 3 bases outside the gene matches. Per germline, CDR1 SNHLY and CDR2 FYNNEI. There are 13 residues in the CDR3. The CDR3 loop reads CASSGTANSPLHF. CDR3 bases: TGTGCCAGCAGCGGGACAGCGAATTCACCCCTCCACTTT.

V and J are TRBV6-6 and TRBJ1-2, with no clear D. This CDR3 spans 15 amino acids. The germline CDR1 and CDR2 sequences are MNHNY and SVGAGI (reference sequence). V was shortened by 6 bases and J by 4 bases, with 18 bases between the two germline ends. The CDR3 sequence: CASRHEMDSGYGYTF. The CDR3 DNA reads TGTGCCAGCAGACACGAGATGGACTCAGGCTATGGCTACACCTTC.

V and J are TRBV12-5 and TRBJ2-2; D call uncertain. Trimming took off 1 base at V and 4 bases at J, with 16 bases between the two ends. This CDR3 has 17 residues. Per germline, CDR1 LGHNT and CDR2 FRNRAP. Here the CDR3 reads CASGLGRVSASTGELFF. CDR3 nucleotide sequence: TGTGCTAGTGGTTTGGGCCGTGTGTCCGCGAGCACCGGGGAGCTGTTTTTT.

The CDR3: CSGRTGQETQYF. CDR3 bases: TGCAGCGGCCGGACAGGACAAGAGACCCAGTACTTC. The chain links TRBV29-1 to TRBJ2-5, with 7 bases fitting TRBD1. V gave up 7 bases and J gave up 2 bases; unmatched junction bases: 4. Per the germline V gene, CDR1 is SQVTM and CDR2 is ANQGSEA. The CDR3 runs to 12 residues.

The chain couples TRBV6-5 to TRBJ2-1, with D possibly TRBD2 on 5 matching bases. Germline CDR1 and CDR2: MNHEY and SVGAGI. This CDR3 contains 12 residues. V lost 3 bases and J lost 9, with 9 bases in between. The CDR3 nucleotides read TGTGCCAGCAGTTATTCGGGGTCTGAGCAGTTCTTC. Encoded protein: CASSYSGSEQFF.

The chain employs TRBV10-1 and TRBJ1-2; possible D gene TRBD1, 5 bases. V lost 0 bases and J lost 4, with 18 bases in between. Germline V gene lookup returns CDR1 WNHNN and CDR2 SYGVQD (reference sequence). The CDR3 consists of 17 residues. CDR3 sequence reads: CASSESSDSKWPYGYTF. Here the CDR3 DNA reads TGCGCCAGCAGTGAGTCAAGTGACAGCAAATGGCCCTATGGCTACACCTTC.

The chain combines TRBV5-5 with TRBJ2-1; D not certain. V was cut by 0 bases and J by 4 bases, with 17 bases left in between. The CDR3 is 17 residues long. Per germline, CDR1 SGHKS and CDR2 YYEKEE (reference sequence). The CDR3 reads CASSLALPGFYYNEQFF. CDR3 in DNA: TGTGCCAGCAGCTTGGCTCTTCCCGGGTTTTATTACAATGAGCAGTTCTTC.

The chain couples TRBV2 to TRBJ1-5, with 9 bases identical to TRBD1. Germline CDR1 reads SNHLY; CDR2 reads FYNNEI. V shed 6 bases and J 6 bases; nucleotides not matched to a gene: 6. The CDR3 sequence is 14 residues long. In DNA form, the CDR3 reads TGTGCCAGCAGACTAGAGACAGGGGGTCAGCCCCAGCATTTT. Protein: CASRLETGGQPQHF.

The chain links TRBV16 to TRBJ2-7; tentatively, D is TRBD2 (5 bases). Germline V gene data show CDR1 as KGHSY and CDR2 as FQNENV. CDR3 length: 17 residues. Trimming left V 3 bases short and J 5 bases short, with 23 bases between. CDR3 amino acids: CASSHGDSRIWSHEQYF. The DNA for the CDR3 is TGTGCCAGCAGCCACGGGGATAGTCGGATTTGGAGCCACGAGCAGTACTTC.